Listed below are T cell receptor beta chains from one sample, sequenced in a study of cytomegalovirus exposure and HLA in healthy donors. Profiled with immunoSEQ multiplex PCR; TCRdb holds only in-frame clones, not every one. In the table there are some 64,000 clones, around 97% of which are singletons. Sequenced input: PBMCs. The source of these receptors is a woman between 18 and 30 years old in good health and CMV-seropositive. Both conserved end residues are part of each CDR3. A D gene is named only where the DNA matches it firmly. Clone size is shown for a subset of rows, as once, few, many or a class of expanded clone.

D gene,V gene,J gene,clone size,CDR3 protein,CDR3 DNA
TRBD1,TRBV7-9,TRBJ1-1,.,CASSSGQLNTEAFF,TGTGCCAGCAGCTCGGGACAGCTGAACACTGAAGCTTTCTTT
TRBD1,TRBV29-1,TRBJ1-2,.,CSVMPGGSGYTF,TGCAGCGTGATGCCAGGGGGTAGCGGCTACACCTTC
TRBD2,TRBV5-1,TRBJ2-2,few,CASSLQSSGSSPGELFF,TGCGCCAGCAGCTTGCAGAGTAGCGGGAGCTCCCCCGGGGAGCTGTTTTTT
.,TRBV5-4,TRBJ2-1,.,CASSLSQVSYNEQFF,TGTGCCAGCAGCTTGAGCCAAGTCTCCTACAATGAGCAGTTCTTC
TRBD1,TRBV11-2,TRBJ2-5,.,CASSYTGQGGETQYF,TGTGCCAGCAGTTATACCGGACAGGGGGGGGAGACCCAGTACTTC
.,TRBV4-1,TRBJ2-7,once,CASSRGVADASYEQYF,TGCGCCAGCAGCCGCGGCGTAGCGGACGCCTCCTACGAGCAGTACTTC
TRBD1,TRBV29-1,TRBJ1-2,.,CSVRGQGAGGYTF,TGCAGCGTTCGGGGACAGGGGGCCGGTGGCTACACCTTC
TRBD1,TRBV9,TRBJ2-2,.,CASRKTGGDTGELFF,TGTGCCAGCAGAAAGACAGGGGGCGACACCGGGGAGCTGTTTTTT
TRBD2,TRBV5-6,TRBJ2-7,.,CASSKPTSGRSYEQYF,TGTGCCAGCAGCAAGCCTACTAGCGGGAGATCCTACGAGCAGTACTTC
.,TRBV9,TRBJ2-7,.,CASSPNSGLLFEQYF,TGTGCCAGCAGCCCTAACTCGGGACTCTTGTTCGAGCAGTACTTC
.,TRBV5-1,TRBJ2-7,.,CASSLDGVYEQYF,TGCGCCAGCAGCTTGGACGGAGTCTACGAGCAGTACTTC
.,TRBV7-2,TRBJ1-3,.,CASSLVNGFGGNTIYF,TGTGCCAGCAGCTTAGTTAACGGGTTTGGTGGAAACACCATATATTTT
.,TRBV19,TRBJ2-7,.,CASSSQGAGSYEQYF,TGTGCCAGTAGCTCCCAGGGTGCCGGCTCCTACGAGCAGTACTTC
TRBD2,TRBV6-1,TRBJ2-5,.,CASRAGLAEQETQYF,TGTGCCAGCAGGGCCGGTCTAGCGGAGCAAGAGACCCAGTACTTC
TRBD1,TRBV6-1,TRBJ1-3,.,CASRDRVGNTIYF,TGTGCCAGCCGCGACAGGGTAGGAAACACCATATATTTT
.,TRBV6-5,TRBJ1-2,.,CASSYSTGHGYTF,TGTGCCAGCAGTTACTCCACAGGGCATGGCTACACCTTC
.,TRBV2,TRBJ2-7,.,CASTVGGFGYEQYF,TGTGCCAGCACCGTGGGGGGTTTTGGCTACGAGCAGTACTTC
TRBD1,TRBV7-3,TRBJ1-1,.,CASSSTGGMNTEAFF,TGTGCCAGCAGTTCGACAGGGGGAATGAACACTGAAGCTTTCTTT
.,TRBV11-2,TRBJ1-2,once,CASSLVSASAGGYTF,TGTGCCAGCAGCTTAGTGTCGGCGTCGGCGGGTGGCTACACCTTC
TRBD2,TRBV19,TRBJ2-3,.,CASSLTSRLNTDTQYF,TGTGCCAGTAGTTTGACTAGCAGACTAAACACAGATACGCAGTATTTT
.,TRBV11-2,TRBJ2-5,.,CASSLARVGETQYF,TGTGCCAGCAGCCTCGCTAGAGTCGGAGAGACCCAGTACTTC
.,TRBV11-3,TRBJ1-1,.,CASSTKGVTEAFF,TGTGCCAGCAGCACCAAGGGGGTCACTGAAGCTTTCTTT
.,TRBV14,TRBJ2-3,.,CASSHRGVADTQYF,TGTGCCAGCAGCCACAGGGGGGTCGCAGATACGCAGTATTTT
TRBD2,TRBV19,TRBJ2-1,.,CASSDRTSGSDEQFF,TGTGCCAGTAGTGACCGGACTAGCGGGAGCGATGAGCAGTTCTTC
.,TRBV27,TRBJ1-1,.,CASSPLQAQMNTEAFF,TGTGCCAGCAGTCCCCTACAGGCCCAGATGAACACTGAAGCTTTCTTT
TRBD2,TRBV11-2,TRBJ2-5,.,CASSLDLLAGAKETQYF,TGTGCCAGCAGCTTAGATCTACTAGCGGGGGCCAAAGAGACCCAGTACTTC
.,TRBV23-1,TRBJ1-5,.,CASSQSGGLSPYSNQPQHF,TGCGCCAGCAGTCAATCGGGGGGGCTCTCCCCCTATAGCAATCAGCCCCAGCATTTT
.,TRBV7-8,TRBJ2-7,.,CASSLGAENYEQYF,TGTGCCAGCAGCTTAGGGGCAGAGAACTACGAGCAGTACTTC
TRBD1,TRBV28,TRBJ1-2,.,CASSSPTGGYYGYTF,TGTGCCAGCAGTTCCCCAACAGGGGGATACTATGGCTACACCTTC
.,TRBV4-1,TRBJ1-5,.,CASNKGVNQPQHF,TGCGCCAGCAACAAGGGGGTAAATCAGCCCCAGCATTTT
TRBD2,TRBV7-9,TRBJ2-1,.,CASSSSGRATRNEQFF,TGTGCCAGCAGCTCTAGCGGGAGGGCCACACGGAATGAGCAGTTCTTC
TRBD1,TRBV27,TRBJ2-7,.,CASSLSRGFGEQYF,TGTGCCAGCAGTTTATCCAGGGGGTTCGGCGAGCAGTACTTC
TRBD1,TRBV19,TRBJ2-7,once,CASSPTGVQTYEQYF,TGTGCCAGTAGTCCGACAGGGGTTCAGACCTACGAGCAGTACTTC
.,TRBV13,TRBJ1-1,.,CASSLLGRGPNTEAFF,TGTGCCAGCAGCTTATTGGGGAGGGGCCCTAACACTGAAGCTTTCTTT
.,TRBV11-1,TRBJ2-5,.,CASSLAIDRIQETQYF,TGTGCCAGCAGCTTAGCCATTGACAGGATCCAAGAGACCCAGTACTTC
TRBD1,TRBV27,TRBJ2-7,.,CASSWQGVSYEQYF,TGTGCCAGCAGTTGGCAGGGGGTCTCCTACGAGCAGTACTTC
TRBD1,TRBV7-8,TRBJ1-3,.,CASSSRVGTGDSRSSGNTIYF,TGTGCCAGCAGCTCCCGAGTCGGGACAGGGGACTCTAGATCCTCTGGAAACACCATATATTTT
TRBD2,TRBV4-2,TRBJ2-1,.,CATRLADRNEQFF,TGTGCCACCCGACTAGCGGACCGTAATGAGCAGTTCTTC
.,TRBV11-2,TRBJ1-1,few,CASSLVQVSNTEAFF,TGTGCCAGCAGCTTAGTTCAGGTTTCGAACACTGAAGCTTTCTTT
.,TRBV19,TRBJ2-7,.,CASSVSIDYEQYF,TGTGCCAGTAGTGTGTCGATAGACTACGAGCAGTACTTC
TRBD2,TRBV2,TRBJ2-3,once,CASHGLAGVQDTQYF,TGTGCCAGCCACGGACTAGCGGGAGTCCAAGATACGCAGTATTTT
.,TRBV4-1,TRBJ2-7,.,CASSQEPTGGYEQYF,TGCGCCAGCAGCCAGGAACCGACAGGTGGCTACGAGCAGTACTTC
.,TRBV28,TRBJ2-1,.,CASSLLSPSSRNNEQFF,TGTGCCAGCAGTTTATTGTCCCCTAGCTCACGAAACAATGAGCAGTTCTTC
.,TRBV6-6,TRBJ1-5,.,CASTTGAILLPQHF,TGTGCCAGCACCACCGGTGCAATCCTTTTGCCCCAGCATTTT
.,TRBV29-1,TRBJ2-1,once,CSADGSSYNEQFF,TGCAGCGCCGACGGGAGCTCCTACAATGAGCAGTTCTTC